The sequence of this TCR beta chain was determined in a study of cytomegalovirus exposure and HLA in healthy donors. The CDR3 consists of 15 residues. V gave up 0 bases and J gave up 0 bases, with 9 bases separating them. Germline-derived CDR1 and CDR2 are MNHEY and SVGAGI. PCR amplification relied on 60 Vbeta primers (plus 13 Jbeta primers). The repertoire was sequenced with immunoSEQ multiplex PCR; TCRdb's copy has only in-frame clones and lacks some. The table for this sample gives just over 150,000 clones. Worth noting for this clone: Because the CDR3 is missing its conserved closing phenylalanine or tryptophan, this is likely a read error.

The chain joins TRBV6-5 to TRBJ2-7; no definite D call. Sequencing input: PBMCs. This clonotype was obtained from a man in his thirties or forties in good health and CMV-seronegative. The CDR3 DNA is TGTGCCAGCAGTTACTCGACACTGGGCTCCTACGAGCAGTACCTC. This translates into CASSYSTLGSYEQYL.